This T cell receptor (beta chain) was captured by sequencing in a study of blood T cell repertoires in COVID-19. Overall study: Nucleic acid was either cDNA or gDNA, and it came from T cells, B-cell-depleted T cells, or PBMCs.

Original methodology: Reference gene primer amplification gave nucleated cell count estimates. Measured with immunoSEQ multiplex PCR; TCRdb has only the in-frame clones, and not every one. V, J and clone size derive from that table, while D and trimming were established from the DNA sequence. Here the sample spans approximately 260,000 clones, 90% being singletons. Recruited during active infection, patients (from Seattle) were subsequently followed longitudinally. Germline values: CDR1 MGHRA, CDR2 YSYEKL. CDR3 length: 16 residues. The V and J ends lost 2 bases and 4 bases respectively, with 17 bases between them.

The sequencing input was peripheral blood. The receptor comes from an older woman with COVID-19, enrolled during active disease. This chain links TRBV4-1 with TRBJ1-1, with D perhaps matching TRBD1 (6 bases). The CDR3, as DNA: TGCGCCAGCAGCCAACCCTCTGCGGGGGGCGCCACTGAAGCTTTCTTT. Its translation: CASSQPSAGGATEAFF.